Listed here are 29 T cell receptor beta chains from one sample, sequenced in a study of lymphopenia after photon versus proton radiotherapy. TCRdb's copy holds only in-frame clones and misses some; the assay was immunoSEQ multiplex PCR. In the table there are approximately 13,000 clones, 65% to 85% of which are singletons. The sequenced sample was peripheral blood, obtained from a patient treated with photon-based radiotherapy. The receptors come from a man over 45 with gastric cancer.

The J gene is TRBJ1-2, the V gene TRBV6-5; no clear D gene. Germline loops: CDR1 MNHEY, CDR2 SVGAGI. This CDR3 comprises 13 residues. V shed 6 bases and J shed 0 bases, with 8 bases lying between them. This CDR3 reads CASRPDTNYGYTF. In nucleotides, the CDR3 is TGTGCCAGCAGACCGGATACTAACTATGGCTACACCTTC.

This clone appeared a few times. The J gene is TRBJ1-2, the V gene TRBV11-2; 8 bases are a match to TRBD1. The ends lost 3 bases at V and 7 bases at J; junction bases unmatched: 13. The CDR3 is made up of 16 amino acids. From germline, CDR1 is SGHAT and CDR2 FQNNGV. The CDR3 sequence: CASSFARGQVVGGYTF. For the CDR3, the DNA is TGTGCCAGCAGCTTTGCTCGGGGACAGGTCGTTGGTGGCTACACCTTC.

V is TRBV5-6 and J is TRBJ1-1, with 11 bases fitting TRBD1. The CDR3 consists of 18 residues. Germline-derived CDR1 and CDR2 are SGHDT and YYEEEE. Trimming cost V 4 bases and J 4 bases; bases outside gene matches: 15. The CDR3, as DNA: TGTGCCAGCAGCCTAAGGCTAATTCCCGGGACAGGGGGCACTGAAGCTTTCTTT. Protein: CASSLRLIPGTGGTEAFF.

This chain joins TRBV2 and TRBJ2-1; D ambiguous. Germline loops: CDR1 SNHLY, CDR2 FYNNEI. V was clipped by 2 bases and J by 1 base, with 21 bases between them. CDR3 length: 19 amino acids. The CDR3 loop reads CASSEMAKLSLQSYNEQFF. The DNA of the CDR3 is TGTGCCAGCAGTGAAATGGCCAAGTTATCCCTTCAATCCTACAATGAGCAGTTCTTC.

V is TRBV29-1 and J is TRBJ1-2, with D perhaps matching TRBD1 (6 bases). V lost 4 bases and J 4 bases, leaving 10 bases between the germline ends. In germline, CDR1 is SQVTM, CDR2 ANQGSEA. This CDR3 contains 12 residues. The CDR3: CSVGGHPYGYTF. CDR3 in DNA: TGCAGCGTTGGGGGGCATCCCTATGGCTACACCTTC.

This rearrangement joins TRBV5-1 to TRBJ2-2; D is possibly TRBD2 (5 bases). Trimming removed 4 bases at V and 0 bases at J, with 19 bases between. Germline V lookup: CDR1 SGHRS, CDR2 YFSETQ. The CDR3 is made up of 18 amino acids. DNA for the CDR3: TGCGCCAGCAGCCCCCAACCTCGAGGGCTAGCGAACACCGGGGAGCTGTTTTTT. Its protein is CASSPQPRGLANTGELFF.

The chain is built from TRBV21-1 and TRBJ2-4; no check of the table's D call, TRBD2, against the DNA was made. TRBV21-1 is a pseudogene segment. The CDR3 loop spans 17 amino acids. CDR3 amino acids: CASSKVREGLAKNIQYF. The CDR3 bases are TGTGCCAGCAGCAAAGTGAGGGAGGGTTTGGCCAAAAACATTCAGTACTTC.

For this clone: This sample also contains other DNA sequences that code for the same CDR3. The chain links TRBV4-3 to TRBJ1-2, with unresolved D. Between the trimmed V and J ends, which lost 3 bases and 3 bases, there was a span of 14 bases. CDR1 and CDR2 from the germline V gene are LGHNA and YSLEER. This CDR3 is 15 amino acids long. The CDR3 coding sequence is TGCGCCAGCAGCCAGGACGGCACCTCCCACTATGGCTACACCTTC. Translation: CASSQDGTSHYGYTF.

The genes are TRBV6-6 and TRBJ2-2; D is uncertain. The length of the CDR3 is 12 residues. Between the trimmed V and J ends, which lost 6 bases and 0 bases, there was a span of 2 bases. Germline CDR1 and CDR2: MNHNY and SVGAGI (reference sequence). The CDR3 DNA is TGTGCCAGCAGAGCGAACACCGGGGAGCTGTTTTTT. Translation: CASRANTGELFF.

This clone was recorded a few times. The rearrangement links TRBV29-1 to TRBJ2-2; D is uncertain. The V gene lost 7 bases and the J gene lost 5 bases, with 8 bases spanning the gap. Looked up from germline, CDR1 is SQVTM and CDR2 is ANQGSEA. This CDR3 spans 11 amino acids. The CDR3 coding sequence is TGCAGCGCCCAGAGGACCGGGGAGCTGTTTTTT. It yields the protein CSAQRTGELFF.

This clone was recorded only once. V is TRBV4-1 and J is TRBJ1-2, with D perhaps TRBD1 (5 bases). Between the trimmed V and J ends, which lost 0 bases and 4 bases, there was a span of 12 bases. The CDR3 spans 15 residues. Germline V CDR1 and CDR2: MGHRA, YSYEKL. The CDR3: CASSQDRDRIYGYTF. DNA of the CDR3: TGCGCCAGCAGCCAAGACAGGGATCGGATCTATGGCTACACCTTC.

The chain is built from TRBV7-6 and TRBJ2-1; D perhaps matches TRBD2 (6 bases). The CDR3 sequence is 13 residues long. CDR1 is SGHVS, CDR2 FNYEAQ, per germline. Trimming cost V 5 bases and J 6 bases, with 11 bases left between them. The CDR3, as DNA: TGTGCCAGCAGCACGACTAGGAGCAATGAGCAGTTCTTC. As protein: CASSTTRSNEQFF.

J is TRBJ2-3 and V is TRBV6-1; a weak D match, TRBD1 (5 bases). This CDR3 is built from 15 residues. Germline lookup yields CDR1 MNHNS and CDR2 SASEGT. Trimming took 1 base from V and 0 from J, leaving 8 bases between them. CDR3 in DNA: TGTGCCAGCAGTGAAGTAGACAGAAGCACAGATACGCAGTATTTT. It specifies CASSEVDRSTDTQYF.

This chain connects TRBV19 to TRBJ2-3; 7 bases match TRBD2. The germline gives CDR1 LNHDA, CDR2 SQIVND (reference sequence). CDR3 length equals 14 residues. V lost 9 bases, J lost 4 bases, and 10 bases stayed unmatched. The CDR3 DNA sequence: TGTGCCAGCGGGTTAGGGAGGGGAGCAGATACGCAGTATTTT. It yields the protein CASGLGRGADTQYF.

This sequence joins TRBV19 and TRBJ2-6; D gene unclear. The V end lost 5 bases, the J end lost 2 bases, and 10 bases lay between the germline ends. From germline, CDR1 is LNHDA and CDR2 SQIVND (reference sequence). The CDR3 sequence is 15 residues long. The CDR3 nucleotides are TGTGCCAGTAGTTATAGGGATCCTGGGGCCAACGTCCTGACTTTC. This codes for CASSYRDPGANVLTF.

The chain uses TRBV4-1 and TRBJ1-1, with TRBD1 matching over 8 bases. There are 16 residues in the CDR3. V was clipped by 3 bases and J by 2 bases; unmatched bases: 8. CDR1 and CDR2 (germline): MGHRA, YSYEKL. CDR3 nucleotide sequence: TGCGCCAGCAGCCAGCCGGGACAGGTGAAAAACACTGAAGCTTTCTTT. Protein sequence: CASSQPGQVKNTEAFF.

This clone is medium-sized in the sample. The chain employs TRBV5-6 and TRBJ1-2; weak D call: TRBD1 (6 bases). The germline V gene encodes CDR1 SGHDT and CDR2 YYEEEE. The CDR3 runs 13 residues. The V and J ends lost 0 bases and 7 bases respectively, with 10 bases between them. The CDR3 nucleotides read TGTGCCAGCAGCTTGGGCGGGGGCATTGGCTACACCTTC. It translates to CASSLGGGIGYTF. Full variable domain (missing parts from reference TRBV5-6 and TRBJ1-2): DAGVTQSPTHLIKTRGQQVTLRCSPKSGHDTVSWYQQALGQGPQFIFQYYEEEERQRGNFPDRFSGHQFPNYSSELNVNALLLGDSALYLCASSLGGGIGYTFGSGTRLTVV.

The chain combines TRBV5-5 with TRBJ1-5, with 10 positions matching TRBD1. Germline-derived CDR1 and CDR2 are SGHKS and YYEKEE (reference sequence). The V gene end was trimmed by 4 bases and the J gene end by 7 bases; junction bases not matched to a gene: 14. This CDR3 has 17 residues. For the CDR3, the DNA is TGTGCCAGCAGCCGATCCGGGACAGGGGCCGCGGGGCAGCCCCAGCATTTT. Residues: CASSRSGTGAAGQPQHF.

The rearrangement links TRBV9 to TRBJ2-2; D remains ambiguous. Deletions cut 4 bases from V and 4 bases from J, with 8 bases between. Germline loops: CDR1 SGDLS, CDR2 YYNGEE. CDR3 length equals 13 residues. CDR3 sequence reads: CASSPTPTGELFF. The DNA of the CDR3 is TGTGCCAGCAGCCCTACCCCCACCGGGGAGCTGTTTTTT.

The V gene is TRBV11-2, the J gene TRBJ2-3; 7 bases are a match to TRBD2. The CDR3 has 17 residues. Germline CDR1 SGHAT, CDR2 FQNNGV. J lost 2 bases, V lost 5 bases, and 13 bases had no gene match. CDR3 coding DNA: TGTGCCAGCAGCCCCCTAGGGCGGGGGAGACCCACAGATACGCAGTATTTT. Protein: CASSPLGRGRPTDTQYF.

CDR3 region: CASRWGRSNTEAFF. In DNA form, the CDR3 reads TGTGCCAGCAGATGGGGACGGTCGAACACTGAAGCTTTCTTT. The chain is built from TRBV2 and TRBJ1-1, with D perhaps matching TRBD1 (5 bases). Trimming stripped 6 bases from V and 1 base from J, with 12 bases between. The CDR3 runs to 14 residues. Germline-derived CDR1 and CDR2 are SNHLY and FYNNEI.

This rearrangement joins TRBV29-1 to TRBJ1-1; D may be TRBD1 (5 bases). Germline lookup yields CDR1 SQVTM and CDR2 ANQGSEA. V shed 7 bases and J shed 3 bases, with 9 bases lying between them. The CDR3 length is 11 residues. The DNA of the CDR3 is TGCAGCGCGACAGAGCACACTGAAGCTTTCTTT. Amino acid sequence: CSATEHTEAFF.

The V and J genes are TRBV7-2 and TRBJ2-2; a possible D gene is TRBD2 (5 bases). V shed 5 bases and J shed 7 bases, with 11 bases lying between them. This CDR3 spans 13 amino acids. CDR1 and CDR2 (germline): SGHTA, FQGNSA. The CDR3 DNA reads as TGTGCCAGCAGCCTTCGACTAAACGGGGAGCTGTTTTTT. This encodes CASSLRLNGELFF.

The rearrangement links TRBV19 to TRBJ1-6; 7 bases are shared with TRBD1. The length of the CDR3 is 16 residues. Germline assignment: CDR1 LNHDA and CDR2 SQIVND (reference sequence). V lost 7 bases and J lost 8; bases outside the gene matches: 14. CDR3 bases: TGTGCCAGTACGCAAAGGGGGCAAATAGGTTATTCACCCCTCCACTTT. Protein sequence: CASTQRGQIGYSPLHF.

The rearrangement uses TRBV5-1 and TRBJ2-3; D not certain. Germline loops: CDR1 SGHRS, CDR2 YFSETQ. The CDR3 covers 14 residues. Between the trimmed V and J ends, which lost 0 bases and 0 bases, there was a span of 5 bases. The CDR3 coding sequence is TGCGCCAGCAGCTTGGTTGCTAGCACAGATACGCAGTATTTT. It translates to CASSLVASTDTQYF. Combining the CDR3 with reference TRBV5-1 and TRBJ2-3 gives the whole variable domain KAGVTQTPRYLIKTRGQQVTLSCSPISGHRSVSWYQQTPGQGLQFLFEYFSETQRNKGNFPGRFSGRQFSNSRSEMNVSTLELGDSALYLCASSLVASTDTQYFGPGTRLTVL.

The chain links TRBV6-1 to TRBJ2-7, with D maybe TRBD2 (6 bases). The CDR3 runs 15 residues. V was clipped by 3 bases and J by 0 bases, with 12 bases between them. Germline V CDR1 and CDR2: MNHNS, SASEGT. The CDR3 nucleotides are TGTGCCAGCAGTGAGGGCTTGGAGGGCTCCTACGAGCAGTACTTC. Translation gives CASSEGLEGSYEQYF.

J is TRBJ1-3 and V is TRBV28, with unresolved D. The CDR3 totals 15 residues. CDR1 is MDHEN, CDR2 SYDVKM, per germline. Trimming pared 6 bases from V and 0 bases from J, leaving 12 bases between. The CDR3 DNA sequence: TGTGCCAGCAGACAAGACCCGAGCTCTGGAAACACCATATATTTT. This gives the protein CASRQDPSSGNTIYF. Using reference TRBV28 and TRBJ1-3 for the parts outside the CDR3, the full variable domain is DVKVTQSSRYLVKRTGEKVFLECVQDMDHENMFWYRQDPGLGLRLIYFSYDVKMKEKGDIPEGYSVSREKKERFSLILESASTNQTSMYLCASRQDPSSGNTIYFGEGSWLTVV.

The V and J genes are TRBV27 and TRBJ1-6, with 9 bases identical to TRBD1. V gave up 9 bases and J gave up 5 bases; unmatched junction bases: 8. The CDR3 loop spans 15 amino acids. Germline V lookup: CDR1 MNHEY, CDR2 SMNVEV (reference sequence). CDR3 DNA sequence: TGTGCCAGTACCTTACAGGGGGCCAATAATTCACCCCTCCACTTT. Protein product: CASTLQGANNSPLHF.

Concerning this clone itself: One junction end disagrees with the germline gene, perhaps due to a read error. The V and J genes are TRBV9 and TRBJ2-1; 8 nucleotides align to TRBD2. Germline-derived CDR1 and CDR2 are SGDLS and YYNGEE. The CDR3 is 13 amino acids. The CDR3 DNA is TGTGCCAGCAGCGTAGAGCTAGCGGGTCACCATGTCTTC. Translated: CASSVELAGHHVF.